This T cell receptor beta chain was profiled in a study of technical replicates of blood from a handful of donors (dated by TCRdb to 2016 to 2017). A word on this clone: Its antigen specificity is not known. One base away there is no much larger clone; base qualities are not given.

Libraries were constructed by the immunoSEQ multiplex PCR assay. This is the immuneACCESS table as TCRdb keeps it, with only in-frame sequences that have V and J called. A part of the clones is gone; compared with another copy, unresolved V genes explain less than half, and the rest is unexplained. This sample lists 50,000 to 65,000 clones; 80% to 95% were detected once. The ten largest clones represent around 4% of the sample. From the germline V gene, CDR1 is SGHNT and CDR2 is YENEEA. The CDR3 sequence holds 16 residues, the cysteine and phenylalanine included. The kept DNA is CDR3 alone, 48 bases in frame from the first base. V and J are trimmed by 2 bases and 7 bases, and the gene matches miss 14 bases of the junction.

Sequenced: PBMCs. This clonotype was obtained from a human donor in good health. Some clones in this sample may be carry-over from other donors' samples. The chain is encoded by TRBV11-3 joined to TRBJ2-7, with 7 junctional bases fitting TRBD2. The sequence in DNA is TGTGCCAGCAGCTTAACGGGTTCTGGCGGGAGCAATGAGCAGTACTTC. Translated, this gives CASSLTGSGGSNEQYF.